Sequencing of this T cell receptor beta chain was carried out in a study of T cell repertoires in cytomegalovirus infection. General study points: Adding up the frequency of public TCR beta families identified people who carried CMV plus the relevant HLA.

Trimming removed 5 bases from V and 4 bases from J; junction bases left unmatched: 5. The germline gives CDR1 SGHVS, CDR2 FNYEAQ. This CDR3 has 15 amino acids. The sample holds a few counts of this clonotype. Antigen: not known. In TCRdb, the reads were re-called with MiXCR into one record per CDR3 protein. The sample consists of some 940,000 distinct CDR3 sequences, roughly 31% of them appearing once. This clonotype originated in a human donor in good health (CMV status not recorded). Some clones in this sample may be carry-over from other donors' samples. This sequence joins TRBV7-6 and TRBJ1-5, with TRBD1 identical over 10 bases. The source material was cultured CD8+ T cells from PBMCs, sampled from culture after CMV antigen stimulation. CDR3 sequence: CASSPGTGANQPQHF. The CDR3 nucleotides read TGTGCCAGCAGCCCCGGGACAGGGGCGAATCAGCCCCAGCATTTT.